This T cell receptor (beta chain) was found in a study of T cells in women clearing cervical HPV infection. The length of the CDR3 is 12 residues. The germline V gene has CDR1 SEHNR and CDR2 FQNEAQ (reference sequence). Some clones are missing from TCRdb's copy, which holds only in-frame ones; the method was immunoSEQ multiplex PCR. Seen in this sample are approximately 30,000 clones; the ten most common clones hold approximately 3.7%. With respect to this clone: The CDR3 end is not reached by the read, which stops 3 residues before it; the germline J gene fills it in.

Sequences were obtained from blood buffy coat. The V and J genes are TRBV7-9 and TRBJ1-2, with D possibly being TRBD1 (5 bases). This TCR derives from a woman between 18 and 70 years old with a cervical HPV16 infection that either progressed to CIN3+ or cleared (not recorded which). CDR3 bases read: TGTGCCAGCAGCTTAGAAGACAGAGGC. The encoded protein is CASSLEDRG. The entire CDR3 reads CASSLEDRGYTF.